This T cell receptor (beta chain) was documented in a study of T-cell memory formation after mild COVID-19. General study findings and limits: Researchers could not confirm that second-wave clones peaking on day 37 targeted SARS-CoV-2. Later expanders leaned CD4+, whereas clones that contracted between day 15 and 85 were balanced CD4/CD8. Memory from before infection featured some responding clones, which suggests cross-reactive memory joined.

Note on this clonotype: Its specificity is unknown.

TCRdb reprocessed the 5' RACE reads via MiXCR and lists one record per CDR3 protein. The sample holds some 410,000 distinct CDR3 sequences, 23% seen once. This clonotype was obtained from an adult woman who had mild COVID-19 (a few samples of this study predate the infection). Cell type and time point are not known. Sample: PBMCs or a T cell subset sorted from them (not recorded which).

The CDR3 loop is CASSYRQGAIGYTF. In nucleotides, the CDR3 is TGTGCCAGCAGTTACAGACAGGGGGCTATTGGCTACACCTTC. This rearrangement joins TRBV6-5 to TRBJ1-2, with TRBD1 identical over 10 bases. The V gene end was trimmed by 2 bases and the J gene end by 7 bases; junction bases not matched to a gene: 4. Germline V CDR1 and CDR2: MNHEY, SVGAGI. This CDR3 is 14 amino acids long.